This T cell receptor (beta chain) was identified during a study of quantifying T cell responses using KT2 cells. Study as a whole: TCR alpha and beta constant-region primers primed reverse transcription of RNA. Whole-study results and caveats: Even the lowest spike-in, about one KT2 cell per 100,000 PBMC, yielded detectable KT2 sequences.

The sample is PBMC spiked with counted cells of clone KT2. The cDNA 3' end received a ligated oligonucleotide with a UMI. The first PCR ran 3 to 5 cycles with an equimolar RC1.1 and RC1.2 beta primer mix. TCRdb passed the UMI-ligation and nested PCR reads through MiXCR, listing each CDR3 protein once. Of fewer than 45,000 distinct CDR3 sequences in the sample, 17% were seen once. Per germline, CDR1 WNHNN and CDR2 SYGVQD (reference sequence). Trimming left V 7 bases short and J 2 bases short, with 12 bases between. The CDR3 extends over 13 amino acids. On this clonotype itself: Its antigen is unidentified.

This TCR came from a human donor. The sequencing sample was made of PBMCs spiked with cells of the T cell clone KT2. This chain links TRBV10-1 with TRBJ2-7; D possibly corresponds to TRBD2 (6 bases). CDR3: CASIGTLTYEQYF. The CDR3 DNA follows: TGCGCCAGCATCGGGACTCTCACCTACGAGCAGTACTTC.